Below, 8 T cell receptor beta chains from the same sample are listed, as sequenced in a study of blood T cell repertoires in COVID-19. This table comes from immunoSEQ multiplex PCR, and its TCRdb copy is limited to in-frame clones, with some not included. The sample lists around 200,000 clones; 86% were seen once. Sequencing used PBMCs or T cells enriched from blood (not recorded which). The receptor set was obtained from a woman aged 40-49 years with acute COVID-19.

The rearrangement joins TRBV12-3 or TRBV12-4 to TRBJ1-1; weak D call: TRBD1 (5 bases). The CDR3 consists of 13 residues. Trimming removed 3 bases at V and 10 bases at J, with 15 bases between. This CDR3 reads CASSFRLGGSAFF. Here the CDR3 DNA reads TGTGCCAGCAGTTTCCGTCTCGGGGGGTCAGCTTTCTTT.

The chain has TRBV13 and TRBJ2-7, with TRBD2 matching 16 bases. The germline V gene has CDR1 PRHDT and CDR2 FYEKMQ (reference sequence). The CDR3 loop spans 17 amino acids. V was clipped by 5 bases and J by 5 bases; unmatched bases: 9. The CDR3 sequence is CASSDSGLAGGLHEQYF. The CDR3 DNA follows: TGTGCCAGCAGCGACTCGGGACTAGCGGGGGGGCTCCACGAGCAGTACTTC.

The chain joins TRBV11-2 to TRBJ1-2; D remains ambiguous. Germline values: CDR1 SGHAT, CDR2 FQNNGV. The CDR3 spans 13 residues. Trimming left V 3 bases short and J 13 bases short, with 18 bases between. The CDR3 DNA reads as TGTGCCAGCAGCTTCCCCGAGGGTCTGACTTGCACCTTC. Encoded protein: CASSFPEGLTCTF.

The V and J genes are TRBV19 and TRBJ1-1; D not certain. This CDR3 region has 14 residues. Per germline, CDR1 LNHDA and CDR2 SQIVND (reference sequence). Trimming cost V 3 bases and J 5 bases, with 13 bases left between them. CDR3 sequence: CASSIKSGDTEAFF. CDR3 DNA sequence: TGTGCCAGTAGTATCAAGAGCGGGGATACTGAAGCTTTCTTT. Supplemented by reference TRBV19 and TRBJ1-1, the full variable domain reads DGGITQSPKYLFRKEGQNVTLSCEQNLNHDAMYWYRQDPGQGLRLIYYSQIVNDFQKGDIAEGYSVSREKKESFPLTVTSAQKNPTAFYLCASSIKSGDTEAFFGQGTRLTVV.

The V call is TRBV27, the J call TRBJ1-1, with TRBD1 identical over 10 bases. Germline CDR1 and CDR2: MNHEY and SMNVEV (reference sequence). The CDR3 totals 16 residues. V gave up 4 bases and J gave up 0 bases; unmatched junction bases: 5. The CDR3 region is CASSSGTGAMNTEAFF. The CDR3 bases are TGTGCCAGCAGTTCCGGGACAGGGGCTATGAACACTGAAGCTTTCTTT.

This chain connects TRBV28 to TRBJ2-3, with 11 bases identical to TRBD2. CDR1 and CDR2 from the germline V gene are MDHEN and SYDVKM. J lost 6 bases, V lost 6 bases, and 17 bases had no gene match. There are 18 residues in the CDR3. Written as DNA, the CDR3 is TGTGCCAGCAGGGGGACGCCGAAGGGACTAGCGGTGATGGATACGCAGTATTTT. It translates to CASRGTPKGLAVMDTQYF.

The rearrangement links TRBV5-4 to TRBJ2-5, with 9 nucleotides matching TRBD1. Germline CDR1 reads SGHNT; CDR2 reads YYREEE (reference sequence). This CDR3 comprises 17 residues. V lost 3 bases to trimming and J lost 5 bases; unmatched junction nucleotides: 14. CDR3 DNA: TGTGCCAGCAGCTCGGGCGGAACAGGGGGCTCCCCTGAGACCCAGTACTTC. Amino acid sequence: CASSSGGTGGSPETQYF.

The chain recombines TRBV9 with TRBJ1-3; D may be TRBD1 (6 bases). The CDR3 covers 14 residues. The V gene lost 0 bases and the J gene lost 7 bases, with 11 bases spanning the gap. Germline CDR1 and CDR2: SGDLS and YYNGEE. The CDR3 loop is CASSVGQGINTIYF. CDR3 in DNA: TGTGCCAGCAGCGTAGGGCAGGGGATCAACACCATATATTTT.